These 10 T cell receptor beta chains were sequenced from one sample in a study of monozygotic twins with inflammatory bowel disease. Using the 5' RACE reads, TCRdb records one entry per CDR3 protein without DNA. Its listing shows just over 300,000 distinct CDR3 sequences. The sequenced sample consisted of blood. All receptors derive from a human donor with ulcerative colitis or Crohn's disease, or a healthy co-twin of an affected twin (not recorded which).

V usage is TRBV20-1 and J usage is TRBJ1-5; TCRdb reports TRBD1, a call that lacks DNA to check it against. The germline V gene has CDR1 DFQATT and CDR2 SNEGSKA (reference sequence). This CDR3 has 16 amino acids. The CDR3 sequence: CSASSGQGGVNQPQHF.

V and J are TRBV9 and TRBJ2-1. CDR3 length: 12 amino acids. Germline CDR1 is SGDLS and CDR2 is YYNGEE. CDR3 amino acids: CASSVALGEQFF. Full variable domain (missing parts from reference TRBV9 and TRBJ2-1): DSGVTQTPKHLITATGQRVTLRCSPRSGDLSVYWYQQSLDQGLQFLIQYYNGEERAKGNILERFSAQQFPDLHSELNLSSLELGDSALYFCASSVALGEQFFGPGTRLTVL.

The chain carries TRBV20-1 and TRBJ2-1. Germline assignment: CDR1 DFQATT and CDR2 SNEGSKA (reference sequence). The CDR3 is 13 amino acids. CDR3 amino acids: CSARTFSYNEQFF.

The rearrangement joins TRBV7-2 to TRBJ2-7; TCRdb gives TRBD1 as the D gene, but with no DNA this cannot be confirmed. The CDR3 consists of 14 residues. Germline CDR1 and CDR2: SGHTA and FQGNSA. The chain's CDR3 is CASSLNGGLSEQYF.

The gene calls are TRBV28 and TRBJ2-7; the TRBD1 assignment by TCRdb is unverifiable without DNA. CDR1 MDHEN and CDR2 SYDVKM come from the germline V gene. CDR3 length: 14 residues. The CDR3 protein is CASSFGQGRYEQYF.

The chain employs TRBV28 and TRBJ2-2; TCRdb reports TRBD1, a call that lacks DNA to check it against. This CDR3 is built from 15 residues. Germline V gene data show CDR1 as MDHEN and CDR2 as SYDVKM. This CDR3 is CASSFLGGYTGELFF.

The J gene is TRBJ2-1, the V gene TRBV5-1; the D call of TRBD1 rests on TCRdb alone, since no DNA is present to check it. The length of the CDR3 is 13 residues. From germline, CDR1 is SGHRS and CDR2 YFSETQ. CDR3 sequence: CASMQGARNEQFF.

This CDR3 is CSAGGYGYEQYF. This chain uses TRBV29-1 with TRBJ2-7. Per germline, CDR1 SQVTM and CDR2 ANQGSEA. This CDR3 spans 12 amino acids.

This chain links TRBV5-6 with TRBJ1-1. This CDR3 is built from 12 residues. CDR1 and CDR2 (germline): SGHDT, YYEEEE. CDR3 amino acids: CASSPQNTEAFF.

The V gene is TRBV12-3 or TRBV12-4, the J gene TRBJ2-1. The CDR3 runs 14 residues. The CDR3 sequence: CASSLVPRSVEQFF.